This TCR beta chain was sequenced for a study of T-cell memory formation after mild COVID-19 (dated by TCRdb to the early 2020s). Study-level background: TCR sequence clusters from the two donors were found to be largely donor specific. In a couple of donors, T-cell clones that expanded and contracted after mild COVID-19 were followed by sequencing TCRalpha and TCRbeta repertoires longitudinally. Two young, previously healthy adult volunteers made up the cohort, one male and one female.

CDR1 and CDR2 were assigned from the germline V gene as SGHVS and FNYEAQ. For this chain, trimming is 7 bases at the V end and 0 bases at the J end, and the number of junction bases without a gene match is 12. There are 17 amino acids in the CDR3, from cysteine to phenylalanine inclusive. Solely the CDR3 DNA is kept, with 51 bases framed from the first base. Comment on this clonotype: The specificity of this receptor is unknown. Base qualities are not recorded, but no much larger clone differs from it by a single base.

For sequencing, an Illumina NovaSeq 6000 was employed. cDNA libraries for TCRalpha and TCRbeta were prepared by 5'RACE using constant-segment primers, with sample barcodes and unique molecular identifiers added. Trizol reagent was used to extract RNA from every sample. Libraries were amplified in two PCR steps, with a second sample barcode and Illumina TruSeq adapters added in the second step. Libraries were sequenced on an Illumina NovaSeq with 2 x 150 bp paired-end reads. The original methods were these. Reads were demultiplexed and collapsed into UMI-guided consensus sequences with migec v1.2.7. Using mixcr v2.1.11, the UMI consensuses were aligned to TRA and TRB V and J templates and assembled into clonotypes. A clonotype was counted as expanded or contracted only when both edgeR and NoisET called the clonotype significant, with the noise models trained on biological replicates. For edgeR calls, a false discovery rate-adjusted p below 0.01 and a log2 fold-change threshold of 1 were applied. As an exploratory analysis of dynamics, PCA with hierarchical clustering was applied to max-normalized trajectories of the 1000 most abundant clonotypes. The CD4 or CD8 phenotype of responding clones was assigned using the separately sequenced CD4+ and CD8+ repertoires. TCRdb's own reprocessing of the public reads used fastp at Q25 and MiXCR and kept productive beta chains. Merged by CDR3 protein, the rows form single entries marked with the most common genes and DNA. These V and J calls are TCRdb output, not the study's own analysis. Counted in this sample were 100,000 or so distinct CDR3 sequences; roughly 10% of them appeared once. The ten largest clonotypes hold approximately 40% of the sample.

PBMCs were isolated by Ficoll-Paque density gradient centrifugation. Summary of the overall study and its limitations: Only two mild cases were covered by the study, and larger cohorts that include severe cases with pre-infection samples were considered necessary. Whether the second-wave clones peaking on day 37 were SARS-CoV-2 specific was not confirmed. Clones contracting from day 15 to 85 had balanced CD4/CD8 phenotypes, while a second wave expanding from day 15 to 37 was biased towards CD4+. Contracting CD4+ clones turned up mainly in the CM and EM memory subsets, whereas EMRA was where CD8+ clones were enriched. Some responding clones were detected in pre-infection memory, which suggested that pre-existing cross-reactive memory T cells had joined the SARS-CoV-2 response.

The sequenced sample was PBMCs or a T cell subset sorted from them (not recorded which). This TCR derives from a man aged 18 to 30 who had mild COVID-19 (a few samples of this study predate the infection). The sample titles of this study are shuffled in the database, so cell type and time point are left out; the donor was told from shared clones. Here the chain combines TRBV7-6 and TRBJ1-1; 9 bases in the junction line up with TRBD1. This receptor carries the CDR3 CASTPMGGQGMNTEAFF. The nucleotides are TGTGCCAGCACCCCAATGGGGGGACAGGGAATGAACACTGAAGCTTTCTTT.